The source of this T cell receptor (beta chain) is a study of human T cells and chemical hapten exposure. The study, taken as a whole, reports: Controls had significantly fewer large CDR3 similarity clusters than were formed by expanded TCRs.

This clonotype showed up just a few times. Its antigen is not known. Per the germline V gene, CDR1 is SGDLS and CDR2 is YYNGEE. J gave up 4 bases and V 3 bases, and 8 bases lay outside the gene matches. This CDR3 has 17 residues. Time point of the sample: patch test 3, about 24 weeks after DPC sensitization. Treatment indicated: therapeutic diphenylcyclopropenone sensitization with weekly scalp DPC. Each CDR3 protein is one row after TCRdb ran MiXCR on the RACE reads. This table holds about 190,000 distinct CDR3 sequences, around 25% found once. This chain connects TRBV9 to TRBJ2-1; 12 nucleotides align to TRBD2. The receptor was isolated from a woman aged 40 to 49 with alopecia areata. Some clones in this sample may be carry-over from other donors' samples. Source: whole blood, taken in connection with sensitization to the hapten diphenylcyclopropenone (DPC). The CDR3 reads CASSGHLAGGPYNEQFF. In DNA form, the CDR3 reads TGTGCCAGCAGCGGTCACCTAGCGGGAGGGCCTTACAATGAGCAGTTCTTC.